This entry concerns a single T cell receptor (beta chain). Its antigen remains unknown. TCRdb analysed the 5' RACE reads with MiXCR anew, one entry per CDR3 protein. The data hold 1.5 million or so distinct CDR3 sequences, with less than 40% observed a single time. The data belong to a study of identical twins. This CDR3 has 18 residues. Germline V gene sequence: CDR1 SGHRS, CDR2 YFSETQ. Trimming cost V 7 bases and J 4 bases; bases outside gene matches: 19. Study results and caveats: Some out-of-frame alpha sequences were shared by twins, and these showed excess low generation probability.

The receptor was isolated from a newborn girl in good health. The sequenced sample was cord blood. The V gene is TRBV5-1, the J gene TRBJ2-7; TRBD2 agrees at 11 bases. CDR3 residues: CASGSPGFSGRAGYEQYF. For the CDR3, the DNA is TGCGCCAGCGGATCCCCGGGTTTTAGCGGGAGGGCCGGATACGAGCAGTACTTC.